One sample yielded the 16 T cell receptor beta chains listed below, sequenced in a study of cytomegalovirus exposure and HLA in healthy donors. Sequenced by immunoSEQ multiplex PCR; TCRdb stores in-frame clones only, minus some. The sample contains approximately 140,000 clones, around 86% of which appear only once. What was sequenced was PBMCs. The source of these receptors is a man in his late teens or twenties in good health and CMV-seropositive.

This clone has more than one count but fewer than ten. The chain employs TRBV6-6 and TRBJ2-5; possibly TRBD2 for D (5 bases). Trimming pared 2 bases from V and 1 base from J, leaving 8 bases between. The CDR3 is made up of 14 amino acids. The germline V gene encodes CDR1 MNHNY and CDR2 SVGAGI (reference sequence). The CDR3 here is CASSYETIQETQYF. The CDR3 DNA reads as TGTGCCAGCAGTTACGAGACTATCCAAGAGACCCAGTACTTC.

This clone is a singleton in its sample. The chain links TRBV27 to TRBJ2-1, with TRBD2 matching 14 bases. Germline lookup yields CDR1 MNHEY and CDR2 SMNVEV (reference sequence). The CDR3 spans 17 residues. V lost 4 bases, J lost 5 bases, and 7 bases stayed unmatched. The CDR3 nucleotides read TGTGCCAGCAGTTCAAGACTAGCGGGAGGGGCAGACAATGAGCAGTTCTTC. Translating it yields CASSSRLAGGADNEQFF.

The chain uses TRBV7-6 and TRBJ2-3; D perhaps matches TRBD2 (6 bases). With 5 bases removed from V and 4 bases from J, the gap between germline ends came to 13 bases. This CDR3 spans 14 amino acids. CDR1 is SGHVS and CDR2 is FNYEAQ in the germline V gene. CDR3 sequence (DNA): TGTGCCAGCAGCCGATATACTAGCCCAGATACGCAGTATTTT. Protein sequence: CASSRYTSPDTQYF.

This chain connects TRBV25-1 to TRBJ1-2; no firm D call. Germline-derived CDR1 and CDR2 are MGHDK and SYGVNS. The CDR3 is made up of 14 amino acids. The V and J ends lost 0 bases and 7 bases respectively, with 12 bases between them. In nucleotides, the CDR3 is TGTGCCAGCAGTGAATATTTTCCTATTGCTGGCTACACCTTC. This gives the protein CASSEYFPIAGYTF.

The genes are TRBV6-4 and TRBJ2-2, with TRBD1 matching 8 bases. This CDR3 comprises 14 residues. Trimming cost V 5 bases and J 4 bases; bases outside gene matches: 3. Germline CDR1 and CDR2: MRHNA and SNTAGT. CDR3 bases: TGTGCCAGCAGTCCGGGACAGGTCACCGGGGAGCTGTTTTTT. Amino acids: CASSPGQVTGELFF.

The chain has TRBV5-1 and TRBJ2-3; 12 bases are shared with TRBD2. V lost 4 bases and J lost 9; bases outside the gene matches: 6. Germline lookup yields CDR1 SGHRS and CDR2 YFSETQ. The CDR3 is 14 residues long. CDR3 sequence (DNA): TGCGCCAGCAGCAGACTAGCGGGGGAGATAACGCAGTATTTT. Translating gives CASSRLAGEITQYF.

The CDR3 bases are TGTGCCAGCTCACCAACTAGCGGGATAAGCATTCAGTACTTC. This encodes CASSPTSGISIQYF. This chain joins TRBV18 and TRBJ2-4, with 10 bases identical to TRBD2. CDR3 length: 14 amino acids. V lost 2 bases, J lost 9 bases, and 4 bases stayed unmatched. Germline V gene lookup returns CDR1 KGHSH and CDR2 LQKENI.

The genes are TRBV21-1 and TRBJ1-6; TRBD1, as called in the table, went unchecked against the DNA. TRBV21-1 counts as a pseudogene. This CDR3 comprises 18 residues. The CDR3 sequence: CASSGQGQVSSYNSPLHF. The DNA for the CDR3 is TGTGCCAGCAGCGGCCAGGGACAGGTCAGCTCCTATAATTCACCCCTCCACTTT.

The chain has TRBV30 and TRBJ2-3; TRBD2 matches 9 bases. CDR3 length equals 16 residues. Losses at the gene ends were 8 bases for V and 0 bases for J; bases not matched to a gene: 12. Germline CDR1 and CDR2: GTSNPN and SVGIG (reference sequence). In DNA form, the CDR3 reads TGTGCCGCGGGGGGGTTTGCTACAGCAAGCACAGATACGCAGTATTTT. Amino acid sequence: CAAGGFATASTDTQYF. Variable domain in full (rest from reference TRBV30 and TRBJ2-3): SQTIHQWPATLVQPVGSPLSLECTVEGTSNPNLYWYRQAAGRGLQLLFYSVGIGQISSEVPQNLSASRPQDRQFILSSKKLLLSDSGFYLCAAGGFATASTDTQYFGPGTRLTVL.

The CDR3, as DNA: TGTGCCAGCAGTCCCGGCGCGGGATCGGGACAAGAGACCCAGTACTTC. It yields the protein CASSPGAGSGQETQYF. The rearrangement links TRBV11-3 to TRBJ2-5, with D possibly being TRBD2 (6 bases). Germline lookup yields CDR1 SGHNT and CDR2 YENEEA. CDR3 length: 16 residues. Trimming shortened V by 6 bases and J by 2 bases, and 19 bases separated the two germline ends.

The CDR3 sequence is CASSNTGGAGHQPQHF. The CDR3 region has the DNA TGTGCCAGTAGTAATACAGGGGGCGCAGGTCATCAGCCCCAGCATTTT. The V and J genes are TRBV19 and TRBJ1-5; 9 bases line up with TRBD1. This CDR3 contains 16 residues. CDR1 and CDR2 (germline): LNHDA, SQIVND (reference sequence). Germline trimming cut 4 bases from V and 5 bases from J; bases unmatched to any gene: 9.

The gene calls are TRBV14 and TRBJ2-1; TRBD2 aligns across 12 bases. Germline V gene data show CDR1 as SGHDN and CDR2 as FVKESK. The trim removed 1 base at V and 8 bases at J, leaving 9 bases unmatched. The CDR3 loop spans 17 amino acids. Here the CDR3 reads CASSQGPLAGGLYEQFF. DNA of the CDR3: TGTGCCAGCAGCCAAGGGCCCCTAGCGGGGGGGCTCTATGAGCAGTTCTTC.

The gene calls are TRBV19 and TRBJ2-7; D is ambiguous. From germline, CDR1 is LNHDA and CDR2 SQIVND (reference sequence). This CDR3 is 15 amino acids long. V dropped 1 base and J dropped 2 bases, with 12 bases sitting between them. This CDR3 reads CASSIGHRSAYEQYF. The CDR3 nucleotides read TGTGCCAGTAGTATAGGTCACCGATCGGCCTACGAGCAGTACTTC.

The gene calls are TRBV4-2 and TRBJ2-2; D is perhaps TRBD2 (5 bases). This CDR3 has 14 amino acids. Trimming took off 3 bases at V and 5 bases at J, with 10 bases between the two ends. From germline, CDR1 is LGHNA and CDR2 YNFKEQ. The CDR3 DNA reads as TGTGCCAGCAGCCATACCTCGGGGACCGGGGAGCTGTTTTTT. Its protein is CASSHTSGTGELFF.

The chain recombines TRBV6-1 with TRBJ2-7, with 7 bases matching TRBD1. The CDR3 totals 13 residues. In germline, CDR1 is MNHNS, CDR2 SASEGT. J lost 4 bases, V lost 6 bases, and 6 bases had no gene match. The CDR3 loop is CASRIDRVYEQYF. Here the CDR3 DNA reads TGTGCCAGCAGGATTGACAGGGTATACGAGCAGTACTTC.

This chain joins TRBV5-4 and TRBJ2-2; 7 bases fit TRBD2. The V gene end was trimmed by 4 bases and the J gene end by 3 bases; junction bases not matched to a gene: 9. The CDR3 is made up of 16 amino acids. Per the germline V gene, CDR1 is SGHNT and CDR2 is YYREEE (reference sequence). CDR3 region: CASSLIPGRDTGELFF. The CDR3 coding sequence is TGTGCCAGCAGCCTGATTCCGGGGAGGGACACCGGGGAGCTGTTTTTT.